This T cell receptor (beta chain) was sequenced in a study of T cell responses to AZD1222 COVID-19 vaccine. Findings of the study overall: Reports say nearly half of spike-specific TCRs go after unmutated variant regions.

The protocol was immunoSEQ multiplex PCR, while the TCRdb copy is restricted to in-frame clones and leaves out a portion. The data show 150,000 or so clones, with 92% seen just once and roughly 2.3% held by the top ten. To note about this clone: Its specificity is unknown.

The specimen was peripheral blood, collected on day 0 of AZD1222 vaccination. This TCR was sampled from an adult in good health.

CDR3 protein: CASSQDGDRGYTF. CDR3 sequence (DNA): TGTGCCAGCAGCCAAGATGGCGACCGTGGCTACACCTTC. V and J are TRBV3-1 (or the pseudogene TRBV3-2) and TRBJ1-2; D unclear. This CDR3 has 13 residues. Germline V gene lookup returns CDR1 LGHDT and CDR2 YNNKEL (reference sequence). V lost 0 bases to trimming and J lost 7 bases, with 9 bases between them.